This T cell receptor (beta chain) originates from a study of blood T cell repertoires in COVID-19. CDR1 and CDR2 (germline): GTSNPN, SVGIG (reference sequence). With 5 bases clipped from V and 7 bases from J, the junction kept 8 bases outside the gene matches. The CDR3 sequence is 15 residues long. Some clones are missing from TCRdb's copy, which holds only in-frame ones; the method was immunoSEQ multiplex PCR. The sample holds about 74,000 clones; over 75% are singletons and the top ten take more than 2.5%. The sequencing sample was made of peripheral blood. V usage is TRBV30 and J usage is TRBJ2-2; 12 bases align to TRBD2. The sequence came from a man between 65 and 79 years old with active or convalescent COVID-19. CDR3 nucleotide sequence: TGTGCCTGGGACTCCCTAGCGGGAGGGGTCGGGGAGCTGTTTTTT. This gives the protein CAWDSLAGGVGELFF.